The clone carrying this TCR beta chain was seen ten or more times. The sample originates from a study of early T cells in non-severe SARS-CoV-2 infection. TCRdb reanalysed the 5' RACE reads using MiXCR and keeps one entry per CDR3 protein. The data hold about 72,000 distinct CDR3 sequences, with approximately 9.2% observed a single time. Germline CDR1 and CDR2: MNHNY and SVGAGI (reference sequence). The CDR3 is 15 amino acids. V was cut by 1 base and J by 4 bases, with 10 bases left in between. The TCR comes from an adult who was a healthcare worker with PCR-confirmed SARS-CoV-2 infection or an uninfected control (not recorded which). The V gene is TRBV6-6, the J gene TRBJ1-4, with D perhaps TRBD1 (5 bases). Sequenced material: whole blood. Here the CDR3 reads CASSYWSGINEKLFF. The CDR3 DNA reads TGTGCCAGCAGTTACTGGTCAGGGATTAATGAAAAACTGTTTTTT.